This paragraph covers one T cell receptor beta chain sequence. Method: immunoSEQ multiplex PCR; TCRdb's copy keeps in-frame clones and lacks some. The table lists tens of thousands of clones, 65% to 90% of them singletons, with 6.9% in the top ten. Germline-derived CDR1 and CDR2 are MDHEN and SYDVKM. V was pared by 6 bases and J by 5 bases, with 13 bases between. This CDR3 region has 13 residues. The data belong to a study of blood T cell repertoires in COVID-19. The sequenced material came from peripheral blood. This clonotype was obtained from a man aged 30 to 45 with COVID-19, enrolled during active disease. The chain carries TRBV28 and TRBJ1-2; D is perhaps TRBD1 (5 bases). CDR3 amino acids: CASREQDMYGYTF. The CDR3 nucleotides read TGTGCCAGCAGAGAACAGGACATGTATGGCTACACCTTC.